A selection of T cell receptor beta chains follows, all from one sample in a study of technical replicates of blood from a few donors. Using immunoSEQ multiplex PCR, the repertoire was profiled, and TCRdb retains in-frame clones only, with some absent. The sample gives some 71,000 clones, approximately 96% of which show up once; around 0.22% is in the top ten. Sequenced input: T cells isolated from PBMCs. The receptors derive from a human donor in good health. Both conserved end residues are part of each CDR3. D genes are given only for firm matches. Where a row states a size, it is once, few, many or the class of an expanded clone; other rows omit it.

D: TRBD1; V: TRBV5-1; J: TRBJ1-1; size: .; CDR3: CASSLSTTGYGTEAFF; DNA: TGCGCCAGCAGCTTGTCTACGACAGGGTACGGCACTGAAGCTTTCTTT
D: TRBD1; V: TRBV4-1; J: TRBJ1-4; size: .; CDR3: CASSLPGTGRNEKLFF; DNA: TGCGCCAGCAGCCTTCCCGGGACAGGCCGTAATGAAAAACTGTTTTTT
D: .; V: TRBV5-1; J: TRBJ2-7; size: once; CDR3: CASSFATGTAAPSYEQYF; DNA: TGCGCCAGCAGCTTTGCCACGGGTACAGCGGCACCATCCTACGAGCAGTACTTC
D: .; V: TRBV6-5; J: TRBJ1-2; size: .; CDR3: CASSPLGQLNYGYTF; DNA: TGTGCCAGCAGTCCCCTTGGACAGCTTAACTATGGCTACACCTTC
D: TRBD1; V: TRBV7-3; J: TRBJ2-2; size: .; CDR3: CASSSPGQGYTGELFF; DNA: TGTGCCAGCAGCTCCCCGGGACAGGGTTACACCGGGGAGCTGTTTTTT
D: .; V: TRBV5-1; J: TRBJ2-7; size: .; CDR3: CASGLNHVNEQYF; DNA: TGCGCCAGCGGACTAAATCACGTCAACGAGCAGTACTTC
D: TRBD2; V: TRBV4-2; J: TRBJ2-1; size: .; CDR3: CASSQDRLAGGQQFF; DNA: TGTGCCAGCAGCCAAGATCGACTAGCGGGAGGGCAGCAGTTCTTC
D: .; V: TRBV27; J: TRBJ1-2; size: .; CDR3: CASSFGARNGYTF; DNA: TGTGCCAGCAGTTTCGGTGCGAGGAATGGCTACACCTTC
D: TRBD2; V: TRBV27; J: TRBJ2-2; size: .; CDR3: CASSPWTSVTGELFF; DNA: TGTGCCAGCAGTCCGTGGACTAGCGTTACCGGGGAGCTGTTTTTT
D: TRBD2; V: TRBV6-6; J: TRBJ2-4; size: .; CDR3: CASSSRGDLNIQYF; DNA: TGTGCCAGCAGTTCGCGGGGGGATCTAAACATTCAGTACTTC
D: TRBD1; V: TRBV19; J: TRBJ1-2; size: .; CDR3: CASSTGQGQYGYTF; DNA: TGTGCCAGTAGCACTGGACAGGGGCAATATGGCTACACCTTC
D: TRBD1; V: TRBV30; J: TRBJ2-3; size: .; CDR3: CAWSGGQGKTDTQYF; DNA: TGTGCCTGGAGTGGTGGACAGGGGAAGACAGATACGCAGTATTTT
D: TRBD1; V: TRBV19; J: TRBJ1-2; size: .; CDR3: CASRDQGDAAGYTF; DNA: TGTGCCAGTAGGGATCAGGGGGACGCTGCGGGCTACACCTTC
D: .; V: TRBV7-8; J: TRBJ1-3; size: .; CDR3: CASSLRGAGNTIYF; DNA: TGTGCCAGCAGCCTCAGGGGAGCGGGAAACACCATATATTTT
D: .; V: TRBV5-1; J: TRBJ1-5; size: .; CDR3: CASSPGDSNQPQHF; DNA: TGCGCCAGCAGCCCAGGGGACAGCAATCAGCCCCAGCATTTT
D: .; V: TRBV13; J: TRBJ1-6; size: .; CDR3: CASSLRPTGNVKSSYNSPLHF; DNA: TGTGCCAGCAGCTTACGCCCCACGGGTAACGTGAAGAGCTCCTATAATTCACCCCTCCACTTT
D: TRBD1; V: TRBV28; J: TRBJ1-1; size: .; CDR3: CASNLQDRGLEAFF; DNA: TGTGCCAGCAATCTTCAGGACAGGGGGTTGGAAGCTTTCTTT
D: .; V: TRBV30; J: TRBJ1-4; size: .; CDR3: CAWAWTATNEKLFF; DNA: TGTGCCTGGGCCTGGACAGCAACTAATGAAAAACTGTTTTTT
D: TRBD2; V: TRBV6-5; J: TRBJ2-3; size: .; CDR3: CASSPGTSGGAQYF; DNA: TGTGCCAGCAGTCCAGGGACTAGCGGGGGGGCGCAGTATTTT
D: .; V: TRBV11-3; J: TRBJ1-1; size: once; CDR3: CASSSGDLNTEAFF; DNA: TGTGCCAGCAGCTCCGGGGACTTGAACACTGAAGCTTTCTTT
D: .; V: TRBV27; J: TRBJ2-7; size: .; CDR3: CASSFGSNELYEQYF; DNA: TGTGCCAGCAGTTTTGGTAGCAACGAACTCTACGAGCAGTACTTC
D: .; V: TRBV2; J: TRBJ1-2; size: .; CDR3: CASSLDGPGANYGYTF; DNA: TGTGCCAGCAGTCTGGACGGACCGGGAGCTAACTATGGCTACACCTTC
D: .; V: TRBV6-1; J: TRBJ1-5; size: .; CDR3: CASSETPSHNQPQHF; DNA: TGTGCCAGCAGTGAAACTCCGAGCCACAATCAGCCCCAGCATTTT
D: TRBD1; V: TRBV7-9; J: TRBJ1-5; size: .; CDR3: CASSLGQESNQPQHF; DNA: TGTGCCAGCAGCTTGGGACAGGAGAGCAATCAGCCCCAGCATTTT
D: .; V: TRBV10-1; J: TRBJ2-7; size: .; CDR3: CASSPGQGGGYEQYF; DNA: TGCGCCAGCAGTCCTGGACAGGGAGGGGGTTACGAGCAGTACTTC
D: TRBD1; V: TRBV9; J: TRBJ1-4; size: .; CDR3: CASSLQGLANEKLFF; DNA: TGTGCCAGCAGCCTACAGGGGCTGGCTAATGAAAAACTGTTTTTT
D: TRBD1; V: TRBV30; J: TRBJ2-2; size: few; CDR3: CAWSAGTGLYTGELFF; DNA: TGTGCCTGGAGTGCGGGGACAGGGCTTTACACCGGGGAGCTGTTTTTT
D: TRBD2; V: TRBV4-2; J: TRBJ2-7; size: once; CDR3: CASSHTSGSSYEQYF; DNA: TGTGCCAGCAGCCATACTAGCGGCAGCTCCTACGAGCAGTACTTC
D: .; V: TRBV4-1; J: TRBJ2-7; size: .; CDR3: CASSPVPTYEQYF; DNA: TGCGCCAGCAGTCCAGTCCCCACCTACGAGCAGTACTTC
D: TRBD2; V: TRBV6-1; J: TRBJ2-1; size: .; CDR3: CASTEKLAGDEQFF; DNA: TGTGCCAGCACTGAAAAGCTAGCGGGAGATGAGCAGTTCTTC
D: TRBD2; V: TRBV27; J: TRBJ2-7; size: .; CDR3: CASSLESTSGYYEQYF; DNA: TGTGCCAGCAGTTTAGAAAGTACTAGCGGATACTACGAGCAGTACTTC
D: .; V: TRBV7-2; J: TRBJ2-7; size: .; CDR3: CASSLVSVPMWEQYF; DNA: TGTGCCAGCAGCTTAGTTAGCGTACCTATGTGGGAGCAGTACTTC
D: .; V: TRBV7-9; J: TRBJ1-4; size: .; CDR3: CASSPPRLGQTLEKLFF; DNA: TGTGCCAGCAGTCCTCCGCGCCTCGGACAGACACTTGAAAAACTGTTTTTT
D: .; V: TRBV5-6; J: TRBJ1-1; size: .; CDR3: CASSRGGSTEAFF; DNA: TGTGCCAGCAGCCGGGGTGGGAGCACTGAAGCTTTCTTT
D: .; V: TRBV10-3; J: TRBJ2-5; size: once; CDR3: CAISEEGGATQYF; DNA: TGTGCCATCAGTGAGGAGGGTGGAGCAACCCAGTACTTC
D: .; V: TRBV28; J: TRBJ2-2; size: .; CDR3: CASKAGQDSGELFF; DNA: TGTGCCAGCAAAGCGGGACAGGACAGCGGGGAGCTGTTTTTT
D: .; V: TRBV5-4; J: TRBJ2-5; size: .; CDR3: CASSLGVTGNFGDQYF; DNA: TGTGCCAGCAGCTTGGGGGTGACAGGCAACTTCGGGGACCAGTACTTC
D: TRBD2; V: TRBV9; J: TRBJ2-1; size: .; CDR3: CASSVAPGTSGGASYNEQFF; DNA: TGTGCCAGCAGCGTAGCCCCGGGGACTAGCGGGGGGGCCAGCTACAATGAGCAGTTCTTC
D: TRBD2; V: TRBV9; J: TRBJ2-3; size: .; CDR3: CASSAVGLAGFGTDTQYF; DNA: TGTGCCAGCAGCGCCGTGGGACTAGCGGGATTTGGCACAGATACGCAGTATTTT
D: .; V: TRBV5-1; J: TRBJ2-1; size: .; CDR3: CASSLGRDTMTYNEQFF; DNA: TGCGCCAGCAGCTTGGGCCGGGACACGATGACCTACAATGAGCAGTTCTTC
D: .; V: TRBV28; J: TRBJ2-7; size: once; CDR3: CASSPGRGSYEQYF; DNA: TGTGCCAGCAGCCCTGGTCGGGGCTCCTACGAGCAGTACTTC
D: TRBD2; V: TRBV7-2; J: TRBJ2-4; size: once; CDR3: CASSLAWSGGARGNIQYF; DNA: TGTGCCAGCAGCTTAGCGTGGAGCGGGGGGGCTCGGGGAAACATTCAGTACTTC
D: .; V: TRBV2; J: TRBJ1-2; size: .; CDR3: CASSEYGRGYTF; DNA: TGTGCCAGCAGTGAATATGGGAGAGGCTACACCTTC
D: .; V: TRBV6-5; J: TRBJ1-1; size: .; CDR3: CASTTTMRRKAFF; DNA: TGTGCCAGCACTACTACTATGAGGAGGAAAGCTTTCTTT
D: .; V: TRBV19; J: TRBJ1-1; size: .; CDR3: CASSNGGGLTEAFF; DNA: TGTGCCAGTAGTAATGGCGGGGGGCTGACTGAAGCTTTCTTT
D: TRBD2; V: TRBV7-9; J: TRBJ2-7; size: .; CDR3: CASSFISGTFYEQYF; DNA: TGTGCCAGCAGCTTTATAAGCGGGACCTTTTACGAGCAGTACTTC
D: .; V: TRBV14; J: TRBJ1-6; size: .; CDR3: CASSQGYRVSPLHF; DNA: TGTGCCAGCAGCCAAGGCTACAGGGTTTCACCCCTCCACTTT
D: .; V: TRBV5-6; J: TRBJ2-7; size: .; CDR3: CASSRVFYEQYF; DNA: TGTGCCAGCAGCCGTGTATTCTACGAGCAGTACTTC
D: .; V: TRBV2; J: TRBJ1-3; size: .; CDR3: CASSERGNTIYF; DNA: TGTGCCAGCAGTGAACGAGGGAACACCATATATTTT